This passage covers 21 T cell receptor beta chains from one sample sequenced in a study of blood T cells in healthy people across ages. The use of a sample-barcoded 5' primer and a J-beta primer mix characterized a second PCR of about 7 to 12 cycles. TCRdb called the 5' RACE reads again in MiXCR, with one record for every CDR3 protein. Of about 830,000 distinct CDR3 sequences listed, approximately 65% are singletons. Sequencing was carried out using blood. These receptors were taken from a man between 25 and 39 years old in good health.

This clonotype has a handful of counts. The chain couples TRBV29-1 to TRBJ2-7; 7 positions match TRBD2. Germline V gene lookup returns CDR1 SQVTM and CDR2 ANQGSEA. This CDR3 has 15 residues. The J segment lost 7 bases and the V segment lost 6 bases, leaving 18 bases of the junction unmatched. The CDR3 nucleotides read TGCAGCGTGAGGTGGGACTACATGTCCGCGGGGGAGCAGTACTTC. As protein: CSVRWDYMSAGEQYF.

The chain carries TRBV7-9 and TRBJ1-2, with 10 positions matching TRBD1. Germline V gene sequence: CDR1 SEHNR, CDR2 FQNEAQ (reference sequence). The CDR3 extends over 15 amino acids. V lost 5 bases, J lost 7 bases, and 10 bases stayed unmatched. DNA for the CDR3: TGTGCCAGCAGCGGACTCTTGACAGGGGGCATTGGCTACACCTTC. Protein: CASSGLLTGGIGYTF.

The CDR3 bases are TGTGCCAGCAGCTTGAATCCTACAGGGGCGGCTAATGAAAAACTGTTTTTT. As protein: CASSLNPTGAANEKLFF. The chain has TRBV7-2 and TRBJ1-4, with 7 positions matching TRBD1. The CDR3 has 17 amino acids. V shed 3 bases and J 3 bases; nucleotides not matched to a gene: 10. CDR1 is SGHTA and CDR2 is FQGNSA in the germline V gene.

Of note for this clonotype: The junction does not match germline at one end; this may be a read error. The chain links TRBV7-2 to TRBJ2-5; possible D gene TRBD2, 6 bases. In germline, CDR1 is SGHTA, CDR2 FQGNSA. This CDR3 has 16 residues. CDR3 DNA: TGTGCCAGCAGCCTAGCGAGGGCCTGGACGGAAGAGACCCAGTACTTC. This gives the protein CASSLARAWTEETQYF.

CDR3 sequence reads: CASSPLGTTEKLFF. In DNA, the CDR3 is TGTGCCAGCAGCCCTCTTGGGACAACTGAAAAACTGTTTTTT. This chain joins TRBV7-2 and TRBJ1-4, with D maybe TRBD1 (6 bases). V was pared by 5 bases and J by 7 bases, with 14 bases between. Germline V lookup: CDR1 SGHTA, CDR2 FQGNSA. The CDR3 sequence is 14 residues long.

To note about this clonotype: Just one base apart from a much larger clone, this may be a read error. The genes are TRBV11-3 and TRBJ2-1; D not resolved. Trimming shortened V by 2 bases and J by 10 bases, and 12 bases separated the two germline ends. In germline, CDR1 is SGHNT, CDR2 YENEEA. The length of the CDR3 is 13 residues. CDR3 in amino acids: CASSLMSPGEQFF. The CDR3 nucleotides read TGTGCCAGCAGCTTAATGAGTCCGGGCGAGCAGTTCTTC. Filled out from reference TRBV11-3 and TRBJ2-1, the complete variable domain reads EAGVVQSPRYKIIEKKQPVAFWCNPISGHNTLYWYLQNLGQGPELLIRYENEEAVDDSQLPKDRFSAERLKGVDSTLKIQPAELGDSAVYLCASSLMSPGEQFFGPGTRLTVL.

This clonotype occurred a few times. The chain uses TRBV9 and TRBJ2-7; 10 bases are a match to TRBD1. The J call may not be correct, given that the DNA end is closer to TRBJ2-5. The CDR3 totals 14 residues. Germline-derived CDR1 and CDR2 are SGDLS and YYNGEE. The CDR3 here is CASSGQGAGETQYF. The CDR3 coding sequence is TGTGCCAGCAGCGGACAGGGGGCTGGGGAGACCCAGTACTTC.

The V call is TRBV27, the J call TRBJ2-1; TRBD1 is a possible D gene (5 bases). With 3 bases removed from V and 5 bases from J, the gap between germline ends came to 8 bases. The CDR3 consists of 13 residues. Looked up from germline, CDR1 is MNHEY and CDR2 is SMNVEV (reference sequence). The CDR3 loop is CASSFSRDNEQFF. The CDR3 DNA reads as TGTGCCAGCAGTTTCTCCAGGGACAATGAGCAGTTCTTC.

This clonotype was picked up a small number of times. The chain has TRBV5-5 and TRBJ2-3; TRBD2 is a possible D gene (5 bases). This CDR3 is 17 amino acids long. Germline V gives CDR1 SGHKS, CDR2 YYEKEE (reference sequence). Trimming shortened V by 3 bases and J by 3 bases, and 20 bases separated the two germline ends. The CDR3 DNA follows: TGTGCCAGCAGCTCACCCGACGAGGGAGAGTGGACAGATACGCAGTATTTT. Its protein product is CASSSPDEGEWTDTQYF. Full variable domain (rest looked up from reference TRBV5-5 and TRBJ2-3): DAGVTQSPTHLIKTRGQQVTLRCSPISGHKSVSWYQQVLGQGPQFIFQYYEKEERGRGNFPDRFSARQFPNYSSELNVNALLLGDSALYLCASSSPDEGEWTDTQYFGPGTRLTVL.

A few counts support this clonotype. The chain joins TRBV20-1 to TRBJ2-3; D is unclear. Trimming took off 5 bases at V and 0 bases at J, with 12 bases between the two ends. Germline V gene data show CDR1 as DFQATT and CDR2 as SNEGSKA (reference sequence). CDR3 size: 14 residues. The CDR3 sequence is CSAPNVASTDTQYF. CDR3 sequence (DNA): TGCAGTGCTCCCAATGTAGCCAGCACAGATACGCAGTATTTT.

J is TRBJ1-5 and V is TRBV20-1; the match to TRBD1 covers 8 bases. The CDR3 loop spans 14 amino acids. The germline gives CDR1 DFQATT, CDR2 SNEGSKA (reference sequence). V gave up 2 bases and J gave up 7 bases; unmatched junction bases: 7. CDR3 loop: CSARSQGAGQPQHF. The CDR3 bases are TGCAGTGCTAGATCGCAGGGGGCCGGGCAGCCCCAGCATTTT.

The chain joins TRBV29-1 to TRBJ1-2, with 7 bases lining up with TRBD1. Trimming cost V 3 bases and J 3 bases; bases outside gene matches: 7. This CDR3 has 14 amino acids. Looked up from germline, CDR1 is SQVTM and CDR2 is ANQGSEA. The CDR3 DNA sequence: TGCAGCGTTGAGAAGGGACAGCACTACTATGGCTACACCTTC. Its translation: CSVEKGQHYYGYTF.

Only one count was recorded for this clonotype. The chain recombines TRBV7-8 with TRBJ1-4; weak D call: TRBD1 (5 bases). The ends were cut back, 4 bases at V and 0 bases at J, with 9 bases in the middle. The CDR3 is made up of 15 amino acids. Germline CDR1 is SGHVS and CDR2 is FQNEAQ. CDR3 nucleotide sequence: TGTGCCAGCAGCTCGACAGCGTCAACTAATGAAAAACTGTTTTTT. It yields the protein CASSSTASTNEKLFF.

This clonotype was seen repeatedly, ten times or more. This chain joins TRBV5-1 and TRBJ1-6; 7 bases are shared with TRBD1. The germline CDR1 and CDR2 sequences are SGHRS and YFSETQ. The CDR3 consists of 15 residues. V shed 2 bases, J shed 7 bases, and the junction held 6 bases outside the gene matches. The CDR3 nucleotides read TGCGCCAGCAGCTTCCAAGGGGGCGAAAATTCACCCCTCCACTTT. It yields the protein CASSFQGGENSPLHF.

In this sample, this clonotype turned up a few times. This chain joins TRBV7-2 and TRBJ2-7; 7 bases fit TRBD1. CDR1 SGHTA and CDR2 FQGNSA come from the germline V gene. V dropped 3 bases and J dropped 2; count of bases not matched to a gene: 13. The length of the CDR3 is 17 residues. CDR3 protein: CASSFGPPGQTPYEQYF. As DNA, the CDR3 is TGTGCCAGCAGCTTTGGTCCGCCGGGACAGACACCCTACGAGCAGTACTTC.

The CDR3 spells CSAPRAGVDQPQHF. CDR3 DNA: TGCAGTGCGCCACGGGCGGGGGTAGATCAGCCCCAGCATTTT. This chain joins TRBV20-1 and TRBJ1-5; possible D gene TRBD1, 5 bases. This CDR3 comprises 14 residues. The germline gives CDR1 DFQATT, CDR2 SNEGSKA (reference sequence). Trimming took 6 bases from V and 5 from J, leaving 17 bases between them.

This clonotype showed up just a few times. The CDR3: CASSLPAGHADTQYF. The CDR3 nucleotides are TGTGCCAGCAGCTTACCCGCGGGGCACGCGGATACGCAGTATTTT. V is TRBV4-2 and J is TRBJ2-3; tentatively, D is TRBD2 (6 bases). The length of the CDR3 is 15 residues. Germline CDR1 is LGHNA and CDR2 is YNFKEQ. V was trimmed by 5 bases and J by 6 bases, leaving 18 bases between them.

Of note for this clonotype: A single base separates this from a much larger clone, so it may be a read error. The chain recombines TRBV12-3 or TRBV12-4 with TRBJ1-1; D possibly corresponds to TRBD1 (5 bases). This CDR3 spans 13 amino acids. V lost 8 bases, J lost 7 bases, and 17 bases lay in between. The CDR3 reads CASAGVGRSEAFF. The DNA for the CDR3 is TGTGCCAGCGCGGGGGTGGGAAGGAGTGAAGCTTTCTTT.

In its sample, this clonotype was seen a few times. This chain joins TRBV27 and TRBJ2-4; the D is unclear. CDR3 length equals 13 residues. V lost 4 bases and J 12 bases, leaving 16 bases between the germline ends. Germline assignment: CDR1 MNHEY and CDR2 SMNVEV (reference sequence). CDR3 sequence: CASSWGAAKPQYF. CDR3 nucleotide sequence: TGTGCCAGCAGTTGGGGTGCCGCAAAACCTCAGTACTTC.

The CDR3: CASSPSGIYEQYF. As DNA, the CDR3 is TGTGCCAGCAGCCCCTCTGGGATCTACGAGCAGTACTTC. This chain uses TRBV7-9 with TRBJ2-4; D unresolved. The DNA end is more similar to TRBJ2-7, so the J call may be wrong. The CDR3 consists of 13 residues. Germline CDR1 SEHNR, CDR2 FQNEAQ (reference sequence).

The chain uses TRBV20-1 and TRBJ1-2, with D unresolved. Germline V gene sequence: CDR1 DFQATT, CDR2 SNEGSKA (reference sequence). This CDR3 region has 11 residues. The CDR3 here is CGGVVGCGYTF. The CDR3 DNA reads TGCGGTGGCGTTGTAGGGTGTGGCTACACCTTC.